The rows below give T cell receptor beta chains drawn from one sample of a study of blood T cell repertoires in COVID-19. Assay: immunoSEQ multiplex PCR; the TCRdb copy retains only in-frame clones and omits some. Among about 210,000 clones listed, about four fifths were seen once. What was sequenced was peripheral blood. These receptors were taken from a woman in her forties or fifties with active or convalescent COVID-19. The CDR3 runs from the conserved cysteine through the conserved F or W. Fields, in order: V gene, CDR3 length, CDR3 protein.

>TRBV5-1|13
CASSLDRVETQYF
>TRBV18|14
CASSQGATSYGYTF
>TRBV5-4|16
CASSFLRVAGDNEQFF
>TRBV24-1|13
CATSDLWRNEQFF
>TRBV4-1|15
CASSQWTGSNQPQHF
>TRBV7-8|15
CASSFGRASTDTQYF
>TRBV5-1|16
CASSTSGTLSTDTQYF
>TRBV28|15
CASNTQGGPGNTIYF
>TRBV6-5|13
CASQGQVNTEAFF
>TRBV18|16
CASSPGHSSYNSPLHF
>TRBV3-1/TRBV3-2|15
CASSPRDRANTEAFF
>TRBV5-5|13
CASSGPGREKLFF
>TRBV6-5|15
CASSYSRGIPDTQYF
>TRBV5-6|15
CASSSRGETRNTIYF
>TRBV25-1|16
CASSDGAGGHTDTQYF
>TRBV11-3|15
CASSLAGGPADTQYF
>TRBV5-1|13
CASSLGQSYGYTF
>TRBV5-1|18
CASSAAGSPIPPYYGYTF
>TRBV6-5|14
CASRGDRRQQTQYF
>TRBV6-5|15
CASSYIPDRNTEAFF
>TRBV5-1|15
CASSPPESGYTEAFF
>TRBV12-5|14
CASGLEAGNYGYTF
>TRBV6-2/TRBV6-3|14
CASSTHQGNYGYTF
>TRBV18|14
CASSPGGAGLEQFF